The 8 T cell receptor beta chains reported below all come from one sample, sequenced in a study of vaccination effects on CD4 cells after COVID-19. The method was immunoSEQ multiplex PCR; TCRdb's version includes in-frame clones alone and lacks a portion of them. The sample carries approximately 57,000 clones, 78% recorded once. Antigens for these TCRs are unknown. On roughly day 10 of culture, CD4+ T cells were separated out. Participants were given two doses of BNT162b2 or mRNA-1273 vaccine. The sequenced sample was CD4+ T cells from PBMCs cultured without peptide, obtained after COVID-19 vaccination. The receptors come from a human donor who received a COVID-19 vaccine.

The genes are TRBV18 and TRBJ2-7; 10 bases map to TRBD2. This CDR3 has 14 residues. With 2 bases clipped from V and 5 bases from J, the junction kept 3 bases outside the gene matches. The germline V gene has CDR1 KGHSH and CDR2 LQKENI. CDR3 bases: TGTGCCAGCTCACCAGTCCTAGCGGGGGACGAGCAGTACTTC. It is translated as CASSPVLAGDEQYF.

Here the CDR3 DNA reads TGTGCCAGCAGTTTCGGGGGGGCCTATGGCTACACCTTC. Translated, it gives CASSFGGAYGYTF. The chain carries TRBV12-3 or TRBV12-4 and TRBJ1-2; perhaps TRBD1 as D (6 bases). This CDR3 comprises 13 residues. Trimming removed 3 bases from V and 4 bases from J, with 9 bases in between.

The chain carries TRBV28 and TRBJ1-1; possibly TRBD1 for D (5 bases). Deletions cut 7 bases from V and 0 bases from J, with 12 bases between. The CDR3 extends over 14 amino acids. Per the germline V gene, CDR1 is MDHEN and CDR2 is SYDVKM. The CDR3: CASNTDTMNTEAFF. Here the CDR3 DNA reads TGTGCCAGCAACACGGACACAATGAACACTGAAGCTTTCTTT.

The chain links TRBV12-3 or TRBV12-4 to TRBJ1-1, with no clear D. With 6 bases removed from V and 4 bases from J, the gap between germline ends came to 9 bases. This CDR3 is 12 amino acids long. The CDR3 DNA is TGTGCCAGCAGCCTCTTGCTCACTGAAGCTTTCTTT. Translating gives CASSLLLTEAFF.

This clone was recorded a few times. This chain links TRBV7-9 with TRBJ2-7, with 7 positions matching TRBD1. With 0 bases clipped from V and 0 bases from J, the junction kept 2 bases outside the gene matches. The CDR3 is 15 residues long. Germline V gene sequence: CDR1 SEHNR, CDR2 FQNEAQ (reference sequence). The CDR3 DNA follows: TGTGCCAGCAGCTTAGCGGGACAGATCTCCTACGAGCAGTACTTC. Its translation: CASSLAGQISYEQYF.

The genes are TRBV3-1 (or the pseudogene TRBV3-2) and TRBJ1-4, with a possible D match to TRBD1 (5 bases). V lost 4 bases and J 5 bases, leaving 14 bases between the germline ends. In germline, CDR1 is LGHDT, CDR2 YNNKEL (reference sequence). The CDR3 extends over 15 amino acids. CDR3: CASSPHQGENEKLFF. CDR3 sequence (DNA): TGTGCCAGCAGCCCCCACCAGGGAGAGAATGAAAAACTGTTTTTT.

This sequence joins TRBV4-3 and TRBJ1-3; no definite D call. Germline values: CDR1 LGHNA, CDR2 YSLEER. Trimming stripped 4 bases from V and 0 bases from J, with 19 bases between. The CDR3 spans 18 residues. The CDR3, as DNA: TGCGCCAGCAGCCCCCAACGCCCCGGAATTAGCTCTGGAAACACCATATATTTT. Its protein product is CASSPQRPGISSGNTIYF.

The chain links TRBV25-1 to TRBJ1-2; D ambiguous. Trimming cost V 6 bases and J 8 bases, with 16 bases left between them. The germline V gene encodes CDR1 MGHDK and CDR2 SYGVNS. CDR3 length: 13 residues. DNA of the CDR3: TGTGCCAGCAGGAAGGAGGAAGAACGAGGCTACACCTTC. Its protein is CASRKEEERGYTF.